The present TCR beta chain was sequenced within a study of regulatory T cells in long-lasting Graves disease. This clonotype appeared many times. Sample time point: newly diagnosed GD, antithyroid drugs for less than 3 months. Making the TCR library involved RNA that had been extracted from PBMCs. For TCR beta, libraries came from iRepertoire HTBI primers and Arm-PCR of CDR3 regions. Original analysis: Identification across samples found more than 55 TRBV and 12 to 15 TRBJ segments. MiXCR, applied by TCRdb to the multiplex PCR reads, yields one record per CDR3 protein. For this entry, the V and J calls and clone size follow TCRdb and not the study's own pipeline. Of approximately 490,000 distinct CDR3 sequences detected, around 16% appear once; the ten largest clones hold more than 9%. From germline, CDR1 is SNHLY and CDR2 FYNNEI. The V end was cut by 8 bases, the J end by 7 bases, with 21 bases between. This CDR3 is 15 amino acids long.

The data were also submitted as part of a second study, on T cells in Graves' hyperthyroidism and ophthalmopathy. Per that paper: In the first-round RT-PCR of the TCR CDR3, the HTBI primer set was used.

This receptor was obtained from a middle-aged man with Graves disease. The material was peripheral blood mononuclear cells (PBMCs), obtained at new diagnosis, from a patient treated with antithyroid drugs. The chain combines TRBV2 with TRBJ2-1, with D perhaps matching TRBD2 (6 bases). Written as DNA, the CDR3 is TGTGCCAGCGCCCTCCGGGACTCCCGTGGGAATGAGCAGTTCTTC. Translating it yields CASALRDSRGNEQFF.